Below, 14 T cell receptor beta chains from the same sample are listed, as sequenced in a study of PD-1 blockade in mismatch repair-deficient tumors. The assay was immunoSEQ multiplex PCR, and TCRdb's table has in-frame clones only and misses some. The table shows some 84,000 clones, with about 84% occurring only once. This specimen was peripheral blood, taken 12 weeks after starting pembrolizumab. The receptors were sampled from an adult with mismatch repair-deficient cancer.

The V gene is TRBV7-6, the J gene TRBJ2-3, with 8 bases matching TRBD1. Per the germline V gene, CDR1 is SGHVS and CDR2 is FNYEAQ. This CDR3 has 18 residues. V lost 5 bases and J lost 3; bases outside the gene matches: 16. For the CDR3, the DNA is TGTGCCAGCAGCCCCCCCGGACAGGGAGGAACTCGGACAGATACGCAGTATTTT. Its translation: CASSPPGQGGTRTDTQYF. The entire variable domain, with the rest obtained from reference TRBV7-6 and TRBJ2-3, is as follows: GAGVSQSPRYKVTKRGQDVALRCDPISGHVSLYWYRQALGQGPEFLTYFNYEAQQDKSGLPNDRFSAERPEGSISTLTIQRTEQRDSAMYRCASSPPGQGGTRTDTQYFGPGTRLTVL.

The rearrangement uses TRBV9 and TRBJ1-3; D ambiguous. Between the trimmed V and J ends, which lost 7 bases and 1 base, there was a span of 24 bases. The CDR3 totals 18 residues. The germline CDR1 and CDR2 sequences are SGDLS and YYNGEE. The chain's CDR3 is CASSNPSGPDTSGNTIYF. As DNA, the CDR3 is TGTGCCAGCTCGAACCCTTCCGGGCCTGATACTTCTGGAAACACCATATATTTT.

CDR3 DNA sequence: TGTGCCAGCAGTTTACAGGGGGGCCCCGGCGAGACCCAGTACTTC. Protein: CASSLQGGPGETQYF. The genes are TRBV27 and TRBJ2-5, with D possibly matching TRBD1 (7 bases). This CDR3 region has 15 residues. Germline loops: CDR1 MNHEY, CDR2 SMNVEV (reference sequence). Trimming shortened V by 2 bases and J by 5 bases, and 15 bases separated the two germline ends.

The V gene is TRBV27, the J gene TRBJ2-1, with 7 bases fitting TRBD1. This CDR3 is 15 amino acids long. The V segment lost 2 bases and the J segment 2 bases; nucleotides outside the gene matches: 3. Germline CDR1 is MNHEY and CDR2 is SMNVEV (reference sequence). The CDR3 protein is CASSLTGVPYNEQFF. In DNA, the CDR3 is TGTGCCAGCAGTTTAACAGGGGTCCCCTACAATGAGCAGTTCTTC.

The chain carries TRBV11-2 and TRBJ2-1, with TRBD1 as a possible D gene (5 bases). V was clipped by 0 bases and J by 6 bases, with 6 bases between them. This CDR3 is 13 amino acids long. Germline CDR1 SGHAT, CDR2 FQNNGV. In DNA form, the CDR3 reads TGTGCCAGCAGCTTAGACAGGGTCAATGAGCAGTTCTTC. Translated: CASSLDRVNEQFF.

CDR3 bases: TGTGCCAGCAGTAGGGTGGGGCTAGCTAATGAAAAACTGTTTTTT. Translation gives CASSRVGLANEKLFF. This rearrangement joins TRBV6-1 to TRBJ1-4; TRBD1 might be the D (5 bases). The germline gives CDR1 MNHNS, CDR2 SASEGT. The CDR3 length is 15 residues. Trimming cost V 5 bases and J 3 bases, with 13 bases left between them.

The CDR3 DNA follows: TGTGCCAGCAGTGAACGCTGGGGGCAGCCCCAGCATTTT. Its protein product is CASSERWGQPQHF. This chain links TRBV6-1 with TRBJ1-5; a weak D match, TRBD1 (5 bases). Trimming removed 2 bases at V and 7 bases at J, with 9 bases between. Per the germline V gene, CDR1 is MNHNS and CDR2 is SASEGT. CDR3 length equals 13 residues.

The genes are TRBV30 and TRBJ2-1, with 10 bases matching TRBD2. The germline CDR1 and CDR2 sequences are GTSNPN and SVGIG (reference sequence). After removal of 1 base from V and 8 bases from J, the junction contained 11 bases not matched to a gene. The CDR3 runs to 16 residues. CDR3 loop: CAWSATRTSGGDEQFF. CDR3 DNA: TGTGCCTGGAGTGCAACACGGACTAGCGGTGGGGATGAGCAGTTCTTC.

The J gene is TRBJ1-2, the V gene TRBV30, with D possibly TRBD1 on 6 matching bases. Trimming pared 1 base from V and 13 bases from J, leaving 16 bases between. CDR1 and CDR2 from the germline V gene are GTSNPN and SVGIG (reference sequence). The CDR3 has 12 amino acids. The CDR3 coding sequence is TGTGCCTGGAGTGGCCCAGACAGGAGGCCCACCTTC. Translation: CAWSGPDRRPTF.

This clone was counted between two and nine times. CDR3 sequence: CATSDPGTRCEQYF. The DNA of the CDR3 is TGTGCCACCAGCGACCCGGGGACTAGGTGCGAGCAGTACTTC. This chain connects TRBV15 to TRBJ2-7; the match to TRBD2 covers 8 bases. The CDR3 extends over 14 amino acids. Germline V gene lookup returns CDR1 LNHNV and CDR2 YYDKDF (reference sequence). The ends lost 5 bases at V and 6 bases at J; junction bases unmatched: 9.

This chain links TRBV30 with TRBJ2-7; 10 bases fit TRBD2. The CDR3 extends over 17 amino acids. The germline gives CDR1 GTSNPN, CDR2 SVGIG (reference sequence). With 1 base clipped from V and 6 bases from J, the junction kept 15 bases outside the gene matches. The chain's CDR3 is CAWSAIGRASGSGEQYF. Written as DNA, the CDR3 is TGTGCCTGGAGTGCAATTGGTCGGGCTAGCGGGAGTGGCGAGCAGTACTTC.

CDR3 coding DNA: TGTGCCAGCAGGCGGCTCGGGGGTCAGACTGAAGCTTTCTTT. Translation gives CASRRLGGQTEAFF. V usage is TRBV11-3 and J usage is TRBJ1-1; tentative D call: TRBD1 (5 bases). Trimming left V 6 bases short and J 5 bases short, with 16 bases between. CDR3 length equals 14 residues. CDR1 SGHNT and CDR2 YENEEA come from the germline V gene.

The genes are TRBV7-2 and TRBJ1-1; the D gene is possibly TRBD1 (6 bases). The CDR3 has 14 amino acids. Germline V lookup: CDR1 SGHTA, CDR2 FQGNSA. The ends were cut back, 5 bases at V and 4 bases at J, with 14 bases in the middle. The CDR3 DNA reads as TGTGCCAGCAGCCCAAAGGGGGAATCCACTGAAGCTTTCTTT. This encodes CASSPKGESTEAFF.

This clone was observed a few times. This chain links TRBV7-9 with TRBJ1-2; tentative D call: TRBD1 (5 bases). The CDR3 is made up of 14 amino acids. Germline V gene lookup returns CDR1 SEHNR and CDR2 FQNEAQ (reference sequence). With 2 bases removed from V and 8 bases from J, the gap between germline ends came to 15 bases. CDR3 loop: CASSLPGAEMGYTF. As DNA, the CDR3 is TGTGCCAGCAGCTTACCCGGGGCGGAGATGGGCTACACCTTC.